This T cell receptor beta chain stems from a study of cytomegalovirus exposure and HLA in healthy donors. Vbeta (60) and Jbeta (13) primers were used in the PCR. Produced via immunoSEQ multiplex PCR; TCRdb's table is partial and in-frame only. The table has about 200,000 clones, approximately 78% seen once; the top ten hold 2.9%. The CDR3 runs to 16 residues. Trimming took 0 bases from V and 1 from J, leaving 12 bases between them. Per germline, CDR1 SGHRS and CDR2 YFSETQ. Sequencing was carried out using PBMCs. The source is a man aged 25-45 years in good health and CMV-seronegative. This rearrangement joins TRBV5-1 to TRBJ2-3; a possible D gene is TRBD2 (7 bases). Here the CDR3 reads CASSLEPGGRTDTQYF. DNA of the CDR3: TGCGCCAGCAGCTTGGAACCCGGGGGGCGCACAGATACGCAGTATTTT.